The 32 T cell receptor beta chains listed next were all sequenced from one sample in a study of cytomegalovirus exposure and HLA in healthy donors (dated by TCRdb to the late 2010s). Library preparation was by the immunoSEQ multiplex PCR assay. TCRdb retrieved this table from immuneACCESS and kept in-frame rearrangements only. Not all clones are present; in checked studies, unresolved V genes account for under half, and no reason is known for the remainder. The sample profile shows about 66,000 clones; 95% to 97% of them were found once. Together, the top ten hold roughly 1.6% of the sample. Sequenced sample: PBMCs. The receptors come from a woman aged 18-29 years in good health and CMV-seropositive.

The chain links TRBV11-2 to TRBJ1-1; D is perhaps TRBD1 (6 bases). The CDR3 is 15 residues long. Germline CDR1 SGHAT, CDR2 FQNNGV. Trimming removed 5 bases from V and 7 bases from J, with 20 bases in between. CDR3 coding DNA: TGTGCCAGCAGCACTCTCCGGGGGGCCGAGATTGAAGCTTTCTTT. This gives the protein CASSTLRGAEIEAFF.

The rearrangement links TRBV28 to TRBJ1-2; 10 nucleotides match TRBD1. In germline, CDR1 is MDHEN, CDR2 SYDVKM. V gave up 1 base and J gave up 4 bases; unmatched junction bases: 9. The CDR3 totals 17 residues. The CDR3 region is CASSLSLRTGGIYGYTF. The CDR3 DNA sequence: TGTGCCAGCAGTTTATCCCTCCGGACAGGGGGGATCTATGGCTACACCTTC.

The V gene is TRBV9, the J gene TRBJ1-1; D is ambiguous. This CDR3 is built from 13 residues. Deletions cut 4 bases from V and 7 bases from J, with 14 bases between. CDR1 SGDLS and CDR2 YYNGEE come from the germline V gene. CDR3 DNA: TGTGCCAGCAGCCCATCCCGACACTTTGAAGCTTTCTTT. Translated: CASSPSRHFEAFF.

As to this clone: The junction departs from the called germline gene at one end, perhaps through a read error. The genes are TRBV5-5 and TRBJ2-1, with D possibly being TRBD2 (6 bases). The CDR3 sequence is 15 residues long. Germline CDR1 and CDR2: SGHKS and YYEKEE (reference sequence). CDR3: CASSLAGGSCNEQFF. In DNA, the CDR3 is TGTGCCAGCAGCTTGGCCGGGGGATCCTGCAATGAGCAGTTCTTC. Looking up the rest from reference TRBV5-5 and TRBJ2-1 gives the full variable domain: DAGVTQSPTHLIKTRGQQVTLRCSPISGHKSVSWYQQVLGQGPQFIFQYYEKEERGRGNFPDRFSARQFPNYSSELNVNALLLGDSALYLCASSLAGGSCNEQFFGPGTRLTVL.

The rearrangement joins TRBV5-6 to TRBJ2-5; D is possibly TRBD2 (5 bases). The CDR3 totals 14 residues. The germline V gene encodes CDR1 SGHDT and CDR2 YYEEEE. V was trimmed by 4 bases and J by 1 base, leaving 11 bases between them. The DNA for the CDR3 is TGTGCCAGCAGCCCCAGCGGATTCCAAGAGACCCAGTACTTC. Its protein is CASSPSGFQETQYF.

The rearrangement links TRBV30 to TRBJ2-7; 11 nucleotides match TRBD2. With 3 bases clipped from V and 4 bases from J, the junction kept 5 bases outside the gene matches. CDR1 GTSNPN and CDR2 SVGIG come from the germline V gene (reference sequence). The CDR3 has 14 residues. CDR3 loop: CAWSPGLAGYEQYF. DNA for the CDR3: TGTGCCTGGAGCCCAGGACTAGCGGGTTACGAGCAGTACTTC.

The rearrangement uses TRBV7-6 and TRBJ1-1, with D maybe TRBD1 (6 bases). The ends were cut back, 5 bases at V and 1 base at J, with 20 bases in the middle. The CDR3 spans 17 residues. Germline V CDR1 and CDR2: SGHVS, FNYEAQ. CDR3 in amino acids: CASSPWPAGTRNTEAFF. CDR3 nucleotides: TGTGCCAGCAGCCCCTGGCCGGCCGGGACAAGGAACACTGAAGCTTTCTTT. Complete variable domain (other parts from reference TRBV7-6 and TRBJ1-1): GAGVSQSPRYKVTKRGQDVALRCDPISGHVSLYWYRQALGQGPEFLTYFNYEAQQDKSGLPNDRFSAERPEGSISTLTIQRTEQRDSAMYRCASSPWPAGTRNTEAFFGQGTRLTVV.

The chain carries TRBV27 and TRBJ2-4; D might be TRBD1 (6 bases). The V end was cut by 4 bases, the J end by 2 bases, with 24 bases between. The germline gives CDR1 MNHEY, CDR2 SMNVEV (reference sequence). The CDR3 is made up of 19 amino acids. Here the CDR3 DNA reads TGTGCCAGCAGTTCCATACAGGGTCTCGGAAGGACGACCAAAAACATTCAGTACTTC. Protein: CASSSIQGLGRTTKNIQYF.

The CDR3 reads CASSELRQGNEKLFF. The CDR3, as DNA: TGTGCCAGCAGTGAGCTCCGACAGGGTAATGAAAAACTGTTTTTT. The gene calls are TRBV6-1 and TRBJ1-4, with 7 bases lining up with TRBD1. Trimming took 3 bases from V and 4 from J; bases not matched to a gene: 5. The CDR3 length is 15 residues. The germline V gene encodes CDR1 MNHNS and CDR2 SASEGT.

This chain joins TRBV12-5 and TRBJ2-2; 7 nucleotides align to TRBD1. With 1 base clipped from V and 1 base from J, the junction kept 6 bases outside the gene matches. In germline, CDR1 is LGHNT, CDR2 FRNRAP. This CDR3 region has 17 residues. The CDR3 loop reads CASGLATGAENTGELFF. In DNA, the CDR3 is TGTGCTAGTGGTTTGGCCACAGGGGCCGAGAACACCGGGGAGCTGTTTTTT.

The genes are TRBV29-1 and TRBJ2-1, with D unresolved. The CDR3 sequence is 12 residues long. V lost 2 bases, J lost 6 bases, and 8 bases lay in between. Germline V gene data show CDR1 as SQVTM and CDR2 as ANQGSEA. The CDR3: CSVEKSSNEQFF. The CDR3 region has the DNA TGCAGCGTTGAAAAGTCTAGCAATGAGCAGTTCTTC.

CDR3 in amino acids: CASSAYSGGSYNEQFF. The CDR3 DNA reads as TGTGCCAGCAGCGCCTATAGCGGGGGCTCCTACAATGAGCAGTTCTTC. The chain has TRBV9 and TRBJ2-1; 9 nucleotides align to TRBD2. Germline assignment: CDR1 SGDLS and CDR2 YYNGEE. Unmatched junction bases numbered 4, after V lost 3 bases and J lost 0 bases. There are 16 residues in the CDR3.

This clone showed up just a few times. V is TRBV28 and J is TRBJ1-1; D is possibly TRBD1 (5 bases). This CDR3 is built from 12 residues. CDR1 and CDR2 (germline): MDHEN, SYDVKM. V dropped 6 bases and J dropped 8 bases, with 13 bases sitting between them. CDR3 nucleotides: TGTGCCAGCAGGGTCCAGGGTACAGAAGCTTTCTTT. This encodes CASRVQGTEAFF.

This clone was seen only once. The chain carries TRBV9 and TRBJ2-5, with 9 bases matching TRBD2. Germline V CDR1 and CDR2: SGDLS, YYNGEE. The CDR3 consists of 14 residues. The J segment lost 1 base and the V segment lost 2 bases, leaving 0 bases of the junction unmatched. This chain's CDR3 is CASSVTSGQETQYF. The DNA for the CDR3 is TGTGCCAGCAGCGTGACTAGCGGCCAAGAGACCCAGTACTTC.

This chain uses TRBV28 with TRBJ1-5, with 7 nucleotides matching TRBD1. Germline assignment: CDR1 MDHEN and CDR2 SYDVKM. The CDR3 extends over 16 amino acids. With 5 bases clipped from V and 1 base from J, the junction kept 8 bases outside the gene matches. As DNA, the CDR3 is TGTGCCAGCAGTCCCCCAGGGGGTCTGAGCAATCAGCCCCAGCATTTT. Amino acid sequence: CASSPPGGLSNQPQHF.

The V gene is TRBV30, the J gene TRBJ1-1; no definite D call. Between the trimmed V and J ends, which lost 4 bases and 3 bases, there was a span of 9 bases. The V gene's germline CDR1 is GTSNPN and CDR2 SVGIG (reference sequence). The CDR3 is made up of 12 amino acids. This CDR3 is CAWTGGYTEAFF. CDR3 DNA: TGTGCCTGGACTGGAGGTTACACTGAAGCTTTCTTT.

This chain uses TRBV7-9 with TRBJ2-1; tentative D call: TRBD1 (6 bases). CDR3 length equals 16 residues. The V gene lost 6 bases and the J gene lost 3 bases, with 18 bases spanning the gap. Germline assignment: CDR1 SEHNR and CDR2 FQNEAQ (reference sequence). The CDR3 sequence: CASRRSMTGLYNEQFF. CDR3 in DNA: TGTGCCAGCAGAAGGTCGATGACAGGTCTCTACAATGAGCAGTTCTTC.

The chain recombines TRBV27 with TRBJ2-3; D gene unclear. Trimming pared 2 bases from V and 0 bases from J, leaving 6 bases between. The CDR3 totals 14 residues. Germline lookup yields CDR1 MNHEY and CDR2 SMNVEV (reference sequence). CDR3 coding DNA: TGTGCCAGCAGTTTAGCGAGGAGCACAGATACGCAGTATTTT. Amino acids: CASSLARSTDTQYF.

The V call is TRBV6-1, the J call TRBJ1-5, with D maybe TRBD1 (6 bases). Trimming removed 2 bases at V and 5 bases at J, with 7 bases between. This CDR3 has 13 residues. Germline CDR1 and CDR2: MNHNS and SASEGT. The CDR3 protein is CASSEQGHQPQHF. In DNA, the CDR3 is TGTGCCAGCAGTGAACAGGGGCATCAGCCCCAGCATTTT.

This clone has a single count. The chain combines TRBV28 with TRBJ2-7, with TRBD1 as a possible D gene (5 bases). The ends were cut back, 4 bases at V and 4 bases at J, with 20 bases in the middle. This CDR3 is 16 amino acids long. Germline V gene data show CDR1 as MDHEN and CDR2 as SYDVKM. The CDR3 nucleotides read TGTGCCAGCAGTTGGGATTACCCAGGGTTGAGTTACGAGCAGTACTTC. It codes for CASSWDYPGLSYEQYF.

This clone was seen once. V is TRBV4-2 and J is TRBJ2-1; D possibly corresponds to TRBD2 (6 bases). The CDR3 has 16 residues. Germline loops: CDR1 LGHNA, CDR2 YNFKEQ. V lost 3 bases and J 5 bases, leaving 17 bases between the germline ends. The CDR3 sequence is CASSHGVSSVDNEQFF. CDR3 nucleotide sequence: TGTGCCAGCAGCCACGGGGTATCTAGCGTTGACAATGAGCAGTTCTTC.

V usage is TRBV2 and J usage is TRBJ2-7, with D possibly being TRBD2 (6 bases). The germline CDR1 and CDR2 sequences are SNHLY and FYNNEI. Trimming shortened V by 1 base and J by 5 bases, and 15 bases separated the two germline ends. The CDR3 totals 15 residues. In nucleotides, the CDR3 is TGTGCCAGCAGTGAAGGACTAGTTGCAATCCACGAGCAGTACTTC. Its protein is CASSEGLVAIHEQYF.

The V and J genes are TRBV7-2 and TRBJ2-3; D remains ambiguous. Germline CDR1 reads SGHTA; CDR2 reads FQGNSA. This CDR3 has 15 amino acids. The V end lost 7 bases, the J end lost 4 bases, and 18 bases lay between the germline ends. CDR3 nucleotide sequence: TGTGCCAGCACCCCCGGTGCGGCTGTACCAGATACGCAGTATTTT. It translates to CASTPGAAVPDTQYF.

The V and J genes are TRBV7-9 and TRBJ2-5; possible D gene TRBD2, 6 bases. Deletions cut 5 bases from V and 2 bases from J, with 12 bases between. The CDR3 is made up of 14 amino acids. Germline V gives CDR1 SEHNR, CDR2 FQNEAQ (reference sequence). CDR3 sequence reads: CASSVGREQETQYF. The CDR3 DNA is TGTGCCAGCAGCGTAGGCCGGGAGCAAGAGACCCAGTACTTC.

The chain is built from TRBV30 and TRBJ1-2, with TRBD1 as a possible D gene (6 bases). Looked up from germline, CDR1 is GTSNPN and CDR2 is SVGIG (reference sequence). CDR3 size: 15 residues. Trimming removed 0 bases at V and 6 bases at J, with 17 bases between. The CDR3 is CAWSVPGRGGHGYTF. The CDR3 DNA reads TGTGCCTGGAGTGTACCGGGCAGGGGCGGGCATGGCTACACCTTC.

Here the CDR3 reads CASSSTGELVSNYGYTF. Here the CDR3 DNA reads TGTGCCAGCAGCTCGACAGGGGAACTAGTCTCAAACTATGGCTACACCTTC. The chain combines TRBV7-9 with TRBJ1-2; 8 nucleotides match TRBD1. This CDR3 spans 17 amino acids. Germline CDR1 SEHNR, CDR2 FQNEAQ (reference sequence). The junction had 12 bases not matched to a gene; V was cut back by 4 bases and J by 2 bases. Using reference TRBV7-9 and TRBJ1-2 for the parts outside the CDR3, the full variable domain is DTGVSQNPRHKITKRGQNVTFRCDPISEHNRLYWYRQTLGQGPEFLTYFQNEAQLEKSRLLSDRFSAERPKGSFSTLEIQRTEQGDSAMYLCASSSTGELVSNYGYTFGSGTRLTVV.

CDR3: CASSSLDSHAYEQYF. In DNA, the CDR3 is TGTGCCAGCAGTTCGCTGGACAGCCACGCCTACGAGCAGTACTTC. The chain uses TRBV27 and TRBJ2-7; D perhaps matches TRBD1 (6 bases). V was trimmed by 4 bases and J by 2 bases, leaving 15 bases between them. Germline V gives CDR1 MNHEY, CDR2 SMNVEV (reference sequence). CDR3 length equals 15 residues.

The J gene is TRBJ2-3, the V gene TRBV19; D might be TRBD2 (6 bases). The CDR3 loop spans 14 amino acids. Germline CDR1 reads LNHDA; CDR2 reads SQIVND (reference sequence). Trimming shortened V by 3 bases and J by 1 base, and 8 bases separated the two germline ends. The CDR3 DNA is TGTGCCAGTAGTATTGGGACTCGCACAGATACGCAGTATTTT. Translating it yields CASSIGTRTDTQYF.

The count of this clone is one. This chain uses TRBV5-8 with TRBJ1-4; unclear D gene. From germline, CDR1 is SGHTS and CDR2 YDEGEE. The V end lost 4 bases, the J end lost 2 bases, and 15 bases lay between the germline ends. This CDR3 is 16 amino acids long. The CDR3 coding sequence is TGTGCCAGCAGCCCTCGTTCGGGGTTCACTAATGAAAAACTGTTTTTT. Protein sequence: CASSPRSGFTNEKLFF.

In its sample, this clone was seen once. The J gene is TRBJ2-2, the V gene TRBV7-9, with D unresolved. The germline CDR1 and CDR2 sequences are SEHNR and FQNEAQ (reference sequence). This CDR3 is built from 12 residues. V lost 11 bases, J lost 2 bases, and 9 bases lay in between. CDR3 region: CAASSNTGELFF. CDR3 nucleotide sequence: TGTGCCGCGTCGAGTAACACCGGGGAGCTGTTTTTT.

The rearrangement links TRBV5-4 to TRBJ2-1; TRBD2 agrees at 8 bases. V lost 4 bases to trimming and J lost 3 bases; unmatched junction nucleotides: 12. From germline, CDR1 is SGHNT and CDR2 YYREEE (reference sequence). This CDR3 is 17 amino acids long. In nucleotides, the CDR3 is TGTGCCAGCAGCCCCCCCACTGGGACTAGAGACTACAATGAGCAGTTCTTC. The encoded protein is CASSPPTGTRDYNEQFF. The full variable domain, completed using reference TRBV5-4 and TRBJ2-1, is ETGVTQSPTHLIKTRGQQVTLRCSSQSGHNTVSWYQQALGQGPQFIFQYYREEENGRGNFPPRFSGLQFPNYSSELNVNALELDDSALYLCASSPPTGTRDYNEQFFGPGTRLTVL.

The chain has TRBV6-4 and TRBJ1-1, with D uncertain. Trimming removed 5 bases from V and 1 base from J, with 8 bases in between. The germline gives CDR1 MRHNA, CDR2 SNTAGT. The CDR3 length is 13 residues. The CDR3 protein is CASSPTPNTEAFF. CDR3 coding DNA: TGTGCCAGCAGTCCCACTCCGAACACTGAAGCTTTCTTT.